This T cell receptor (beta chain) was sequenced for a study of cytomegalovirus exposure and HLA in healthy donors. J was trimmed by 4 bases and V by 5 bases; bases with no gene match: 6. Per the germline V gene, CDR1 is SGHTA and CDR2 is FQGNSA. This CDR3 has 14 residues. Both 60 Vbeta primers and 13 Jbeta primers went into the PCR. The repertoire was sequenced with immunoSEQ multiplex PCR; TCRdb's copy has only in-frame clones and lacks some. The top ten clones hold about 6.1% of a sample with around 86,000 clones, almost 80% of them seen once. The chain couples TRBV7-2 to TRBJ1-1; the match to TRBD1 covers 8 bases. The sequence derives from a female donor in good health and CMV-seronegative. Sequencing input: PBMCs. This CDR3 is CASSRGQGLTEAFF. CDR3 DNA sequence: TGTGCCAGCAGCCGAGGACAGGGTCTCACTGAAGCTTTCTTT. Looking up the rest from reference TRBV7-2 and TRBJ1-1 gives the full variable domain: GAGVSQSPSNKVTEKGKDVELRCDPISGHTALYWYRQSLGQGLEFLIYFQGNSAPDKSGLPSDRFSAERTGGSVSTLTIQRTQQEDSAVYLCASSRGQGLTEAFFGQGTRLTVV.